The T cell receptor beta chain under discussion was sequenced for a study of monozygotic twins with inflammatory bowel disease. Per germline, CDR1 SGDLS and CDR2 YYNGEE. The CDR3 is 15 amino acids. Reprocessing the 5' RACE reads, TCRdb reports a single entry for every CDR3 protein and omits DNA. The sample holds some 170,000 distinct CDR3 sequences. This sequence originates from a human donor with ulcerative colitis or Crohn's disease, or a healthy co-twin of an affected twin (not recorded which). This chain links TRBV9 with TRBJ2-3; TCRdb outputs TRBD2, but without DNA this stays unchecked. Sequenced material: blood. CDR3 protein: CASSPSGSRTDTQYF.